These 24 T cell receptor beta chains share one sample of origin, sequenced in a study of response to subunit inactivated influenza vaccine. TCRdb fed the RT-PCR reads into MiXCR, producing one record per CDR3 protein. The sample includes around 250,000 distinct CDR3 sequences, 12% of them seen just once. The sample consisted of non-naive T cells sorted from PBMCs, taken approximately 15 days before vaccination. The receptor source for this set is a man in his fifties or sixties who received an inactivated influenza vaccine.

The CDR3 coding sequence is TGTGCCAGCAGTTCACCCCTAGGGGCTGGGGCCGAGCAGTACTTC. It codes for CASSSPLGAGAEQYF. V gene TRBV28 combines with J gene TRBJ2-7; D may be TRBD1 (5 bases). The V gene's germline CDR1 is MDHEN and CDR2 SYDVKM. Trimming stripped 4 bases from V and 6 bases from J, with 19 bases between. This CDR3 comprises 15 residues.

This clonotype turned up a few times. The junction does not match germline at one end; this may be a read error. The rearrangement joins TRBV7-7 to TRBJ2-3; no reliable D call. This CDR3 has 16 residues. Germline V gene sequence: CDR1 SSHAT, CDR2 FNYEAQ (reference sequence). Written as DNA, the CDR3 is TGTGCTAGCAGCTTAGGTACCTCCCAAAGCACAGATACGCAGTATTTT. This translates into CASSLGTSQSTDTQYF.

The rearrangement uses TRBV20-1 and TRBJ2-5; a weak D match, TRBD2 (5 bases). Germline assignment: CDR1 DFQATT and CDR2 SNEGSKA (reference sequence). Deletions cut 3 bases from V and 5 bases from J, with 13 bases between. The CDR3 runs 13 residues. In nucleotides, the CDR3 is TGCAGTGCTAGGTTAGCGCTCCACGAGACCCAGTACTTC. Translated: CSARLALHETQYF.

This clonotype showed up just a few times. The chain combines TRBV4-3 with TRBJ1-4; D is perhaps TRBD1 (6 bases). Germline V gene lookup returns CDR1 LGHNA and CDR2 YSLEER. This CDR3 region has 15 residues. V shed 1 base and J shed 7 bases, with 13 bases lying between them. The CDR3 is CASSQGNREIEKLFF. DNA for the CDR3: TGCGCCAGCAGCCAAGGAAACAGGGAGATTGAAAAACTGTTTTTT.

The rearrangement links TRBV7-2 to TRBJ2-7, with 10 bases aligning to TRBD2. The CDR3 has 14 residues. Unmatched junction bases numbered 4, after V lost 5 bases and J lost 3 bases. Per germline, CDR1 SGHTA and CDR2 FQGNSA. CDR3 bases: TGTGCCAGCAGCCGAAGCGGGGGGGTCTACGAGCAGTACTTC. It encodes CASSRSGGVYEQYF.

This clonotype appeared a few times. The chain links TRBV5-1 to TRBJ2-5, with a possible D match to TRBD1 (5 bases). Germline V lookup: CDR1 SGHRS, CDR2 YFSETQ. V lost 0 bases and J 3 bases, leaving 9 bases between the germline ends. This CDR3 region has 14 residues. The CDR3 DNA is TGCGCCAGCAGCTTGGAGACAGCCAAAGAGACCCAGTACTTC. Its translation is CASSLETAKETQYF.

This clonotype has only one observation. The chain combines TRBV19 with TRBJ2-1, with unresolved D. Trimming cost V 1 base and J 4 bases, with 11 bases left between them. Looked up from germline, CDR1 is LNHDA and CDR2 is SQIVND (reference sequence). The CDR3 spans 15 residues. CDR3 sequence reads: CASSIGGVAYNEQFF. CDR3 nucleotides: TGTGCCAGTAGTATAGGAGGCGTCGCGTACAATGAGCAGTTCTTC.

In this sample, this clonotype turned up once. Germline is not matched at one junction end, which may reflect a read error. CDR3 sequence (DNA): TGCTGTGCTAGAGACCCAAACGAATACCGGGACACACGGCCCGACACAGATACGCAGTATTTT. Its protein is CCARDPNEYRDTRPDTDTQYF. The rearrangement uses TRBV20-1 and TRBJ2-3; possible D gene TRBD1, 6 bases. The length of the CDR3 is 21 residues. Germline CDR1 DFQATT, CDR2 SNEGSKA (reference sequence).

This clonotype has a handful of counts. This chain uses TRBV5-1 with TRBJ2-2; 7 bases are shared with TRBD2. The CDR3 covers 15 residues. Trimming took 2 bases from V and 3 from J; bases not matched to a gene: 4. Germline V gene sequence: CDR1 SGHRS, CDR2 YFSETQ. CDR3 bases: TGCGCCAGCAGCTTAGGTGCGGGGGACACCGGGGAGCTGTTTTTT. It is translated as CASSLGAGDTGELFF.

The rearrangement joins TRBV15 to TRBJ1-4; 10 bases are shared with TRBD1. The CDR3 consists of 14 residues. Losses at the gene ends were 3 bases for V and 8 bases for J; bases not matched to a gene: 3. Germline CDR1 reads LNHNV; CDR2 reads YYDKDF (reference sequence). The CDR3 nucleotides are TGTGCCACCAGCAGGGGGGGACAGGGGGAAAAACTGTTTTTT. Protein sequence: CATSRGGQGEKLFF.

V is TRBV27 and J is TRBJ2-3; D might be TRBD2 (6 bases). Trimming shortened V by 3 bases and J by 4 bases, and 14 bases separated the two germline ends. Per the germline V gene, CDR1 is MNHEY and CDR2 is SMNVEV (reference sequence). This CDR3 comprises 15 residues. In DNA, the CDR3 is TGTGCCAGCAGTTTCTCGTGGGGGGTGGCAGATACGCAGTATTTT. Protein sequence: CASSFSWGVADTQYF.

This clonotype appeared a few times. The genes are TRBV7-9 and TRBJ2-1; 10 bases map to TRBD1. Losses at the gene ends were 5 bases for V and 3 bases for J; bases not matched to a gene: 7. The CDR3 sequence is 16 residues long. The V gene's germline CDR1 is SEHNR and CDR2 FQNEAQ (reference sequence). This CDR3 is CASSTARDRGYNEQFF. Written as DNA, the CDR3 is TGTGCCAGCAGCACCGCTCGGGACAGGGGCTACAATGAGCAGTTCTTC.

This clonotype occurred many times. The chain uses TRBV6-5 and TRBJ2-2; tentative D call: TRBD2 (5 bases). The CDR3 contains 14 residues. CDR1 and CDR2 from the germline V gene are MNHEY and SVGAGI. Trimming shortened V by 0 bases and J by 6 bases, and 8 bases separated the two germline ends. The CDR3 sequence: CASSYSIGAGELFF. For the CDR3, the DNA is TGTGCCAGCAGTTACTCGATCGGGGCCGGGGAGCTGTTTTTT.

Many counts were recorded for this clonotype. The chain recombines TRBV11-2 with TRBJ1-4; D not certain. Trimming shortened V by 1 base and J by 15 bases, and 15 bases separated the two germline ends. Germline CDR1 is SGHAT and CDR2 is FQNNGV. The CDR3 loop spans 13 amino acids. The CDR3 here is CASSLGGAGVLFF. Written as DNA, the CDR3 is TGTGCCAGCAGCTTAGGTGGAGCAGGAGTCTTGTTTTTT.

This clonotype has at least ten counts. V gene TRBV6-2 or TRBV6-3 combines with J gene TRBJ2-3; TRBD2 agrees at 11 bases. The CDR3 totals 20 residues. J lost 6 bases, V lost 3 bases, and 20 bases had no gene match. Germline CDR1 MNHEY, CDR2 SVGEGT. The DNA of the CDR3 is TGTGCCAGCAGTTATGACCTGGCGACTAGCGGGGCTCCCCAGGCGGATACGCAGTATTTT. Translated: CASSYDLATSGAPQADTQYF.

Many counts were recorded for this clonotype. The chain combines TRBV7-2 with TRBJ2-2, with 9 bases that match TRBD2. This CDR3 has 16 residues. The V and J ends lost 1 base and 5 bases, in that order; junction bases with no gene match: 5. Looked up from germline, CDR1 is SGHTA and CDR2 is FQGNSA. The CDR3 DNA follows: TGTGCCAGCAGCTTAGGGCTAGCGGGGCTGACCGGGGAGCTGTTTTTT. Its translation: CASSLGLAGLTGELFF.

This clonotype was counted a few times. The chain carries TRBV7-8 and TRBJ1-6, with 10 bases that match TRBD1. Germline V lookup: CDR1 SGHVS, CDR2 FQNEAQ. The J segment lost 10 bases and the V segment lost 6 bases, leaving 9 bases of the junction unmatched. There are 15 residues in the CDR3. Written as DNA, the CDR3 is TGTGCCAGCAGACCGGGACAGGGGACCCGATCACCCCTCCACTTT. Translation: CASRPGQGTRSPLHF.

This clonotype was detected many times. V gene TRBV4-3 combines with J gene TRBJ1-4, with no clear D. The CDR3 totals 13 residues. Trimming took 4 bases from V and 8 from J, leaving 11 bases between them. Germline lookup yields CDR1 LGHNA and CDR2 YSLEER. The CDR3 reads CASSRTGREKLFF. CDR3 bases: TGCGCCAGCAGCCGTACCGGGAGGGAAAAACTGTTTTTT.

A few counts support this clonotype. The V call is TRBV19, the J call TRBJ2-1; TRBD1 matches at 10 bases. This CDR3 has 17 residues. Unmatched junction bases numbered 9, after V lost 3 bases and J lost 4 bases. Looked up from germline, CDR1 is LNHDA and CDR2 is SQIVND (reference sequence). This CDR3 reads CASSIIGDRGDYNEQFF. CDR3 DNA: TGTGCCAGTAGTATTATTGGGGACAGGGGAGATTACAATGAGCAGTTCTTC.

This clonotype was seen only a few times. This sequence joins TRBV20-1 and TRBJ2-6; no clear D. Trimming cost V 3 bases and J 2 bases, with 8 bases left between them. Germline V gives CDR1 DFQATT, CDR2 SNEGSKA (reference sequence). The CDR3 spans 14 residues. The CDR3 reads CSASDHAGANVLTF. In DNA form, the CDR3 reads TGCAGTGCTAGCGACCACGCTGGGGCCAACGTCCTGACTTTC.

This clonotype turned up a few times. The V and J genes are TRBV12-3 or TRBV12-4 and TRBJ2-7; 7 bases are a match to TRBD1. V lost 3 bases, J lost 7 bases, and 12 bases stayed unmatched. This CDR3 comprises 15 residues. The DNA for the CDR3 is TGTGCCAGCAGTTTTGACGGACAGGCCTACGAGGAGCAGTACTTC. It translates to CASSFDGQAYEEQYF.

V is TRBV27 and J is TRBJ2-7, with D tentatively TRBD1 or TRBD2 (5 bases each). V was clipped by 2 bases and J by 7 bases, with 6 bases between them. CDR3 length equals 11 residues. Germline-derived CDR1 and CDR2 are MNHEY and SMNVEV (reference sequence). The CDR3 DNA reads TGTGCCAGCAGTTTAGGGACGGAGCAGTACTTC. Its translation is CASSLGTEQYF.

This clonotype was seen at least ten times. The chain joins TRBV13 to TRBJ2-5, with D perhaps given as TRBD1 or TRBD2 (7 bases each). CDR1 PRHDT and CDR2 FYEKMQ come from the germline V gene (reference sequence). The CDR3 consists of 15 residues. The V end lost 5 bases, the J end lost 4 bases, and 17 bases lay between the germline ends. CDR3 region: CASSPHTGEGETQYF. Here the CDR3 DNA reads TGTGCCAGCAGCCCCCACACAGGGGAGGGAGAGACCCAGTACTTC.

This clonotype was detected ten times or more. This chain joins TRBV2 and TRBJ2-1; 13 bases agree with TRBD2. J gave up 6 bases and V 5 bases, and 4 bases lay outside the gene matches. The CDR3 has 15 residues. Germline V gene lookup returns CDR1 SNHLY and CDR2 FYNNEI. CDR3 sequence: CASSRGLAGVNEQFF. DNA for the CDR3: TGTGCCAGCAGTCGTGGACTAGCGGGAGTCAATGAGCAGTTCTTC.